Listed below are T cell receptor beta chains from one sample, sequenced in a study of T cells in Graves' hyperthyroidism and ophthalmopathy. TCRdb re-analysed the multiplex PCR reads in MiXCR, keeping a single row per CDR3 protein. The data show roughly 570,000 distinct CDR3 sequences, approximately 14% seen once. Sample: blood. These receptors came from a woman aged 25-40 years with Graves' hyperthyroidism. CDR3s include the opening cysteine and the closing phenylalanine or tryptophan. The D gene is left open where the match is weak. Clone sizes are given selectively: once, few, many, or a class where the clone is expanded.

clone_size | j_call | d_call | v_call | cdr3_nt | cdr3_aa
many | TRBJ2-7 | NA | TRBV20-1 | TGCAGTGCTATCCGGACGGGATACTACGAGCAGTACTTC | CSAIRTGYYEQYF
few | TRBJ2-2 | TRBD1 | TRBV20-1 | TGCAGTGCTTTTCCGAGGACAGGGAACACCGGGGAGCTGTTTTTT | CSAFPRTGNTGELFF
many | TRBJ2-5 | TRBD2 | TRBV2 | TGTGCCAGCCGGGCTAGCGGGAGTCAGGAGACCCAGTACTTC | CASRASGSQETQYF
many | TRBJ2-1 | TRBD1 | TRBV6-1 | TGTGCCAGCAGAACACCCCTGAGAGGGGGCCCCTACAATGAGCAGTTCTTC | CASRTPLRGGPYNEQFF
few | TRBJ2-7 | TRBD2 | TRBV27 | TGTGCCAGCAGTTTAAACCCCACTAGCGGGAACGAGCAGTACTTC | CASSLNPTSGNEQYF
NA | TRBJ2-3 | NA | TRBV29-1 | TGCAGCGTTGATGGAGGGGACACAGATACGCAGTATTTT | CSVDGGDTDTQYF
many | TRBJ2-5 | TRBD2 | TRBV5-6 | TGTGCCAGCAGCTTGGTCTGGGCGGGAGGCCATCTAAACCCAGTCACCCAGTACTTC | CASSLVWAGGHLNPVTQYF
NA | TRBJ2-1 | TRBD2 | TRBV7-2 | TGTGCCAGCAGCTTAAGGTTTAGCGGGAGGGCCGGGAGCCCCTACAATGAGCAGTTCTTC | CASSLRFSGRAGSPYNEQFF
many | TRBJ2-5 | TRBD1 | TRBV3-1 | TGTGCCAGCAGCCAAGGTACAGGGGACCCCGAGTACTTC | CASSQGTGDPEYF
many | TRBJ2-3 | TRBD2 | TRBV19 | TGTGCCAGTAGTATGGGACTAGCGGTCACAGATACGCAGTATTTT | CASSMGLAVTDTQYF
many | TRBJ2-1 | TRBD1 | TRBV12-3/TRBV12-4 | TGTGCCAGCAGTTTAGACGGGACAGCCTCCTACAATGAGCAGTTCTTC | CASSLDGTASYNEQFF
many | TRBJ1-2 | NA | TRBV28 | TGTGCCAGCAGTTTATGGACAATGCTTACGACAGGCAACTATGGCTACACCTTC | CASSLWTMLTTGNYGYTF
many | TRBJ2-5 | NA | TRBV9 | TGTGCCAGCAGCGTAGATCCTAGATCAGAGACCCAGTACTTC | CASSVDPRSETQYF
NA | TRBJ2-7 | TRBD2 | TRBV5-4 | TGTGCCAGCAGCTTAGGTGGACTAGGGACCCCCGAGCAGTACTTC | CASSLGGLGTPEQYF
many | TRBJ2-5 | TRBD2 | TRBV27 | TGTGCCAGCAGTTCTCTAAGCGGGAGCCCCCTAAAGACCCAGTACTTC | CASSSLSGSPLKTQYF
once | TRBJ2-1 | TRBD2 | TRBV29-1 | TGCAGCGTTGAAGCTGGTAGCGGGCAATACAATGAGCAGTTCTTC | CSVEAGSGQYNEQFF
many | TRBJ2-3 | NA | TRBV6-2/TRBV6-3 | TGTGCCAGCAAAGTAGGGCCCAGCACAGATACGCAGTATTTT | CASKVGPSTDTQYF
few | TRBJ2-5 | TRBD2 | TRBV7-3 | TGTGCCAGCAGCTTATTAGCGGGAGGGTTCGAGACCCAGTACTTC | CASSLLAGGFETQYF
many | TRBJ2-5 | NA | TRBV12-3/TRBV12-4 | TGTGCCAGCAGTTTCCGTCGAGAGACCCAGTACTTC | CASSFRRETQYF
many | TRBJ2-4 | NA | TRBV27 | TGTGCCAGCAAAAGTGAGGGGGGTAGGAACATTCAGTACTTC | CASKSEGGRNIQYF
many | TRBJ2-1 | NA | TRBV28 | TGTGCCAGCAGTTATGAACAGGGTCAACAGTTCTTC | CASSYEQGQQFF
NA | TRBJ1-4 | TRBD1 | TRBV7-3 | TGTGCCAGCAGCGACCGGGACAGGGGTAATGAAAAACTGTTTTTT | CASSDRDRGNEKLFF
many | TRBJ2-6 | TRBD1 | TRBV18 | TGTGCCAGCTCCCCGACAGGGGCCGGGGCCAACGTCCTGACTTTC | CASSPTGAGANVLTF
NA | TRBJ2-5 | TRBD2 | TRBV12-5 | TGTGCTAGTGGCCAAACTTTTATGACTAGCGGGCAAGAGACCCAGTACTTC | CASGQTFMTSGQETQYF
many | TRBJ1-6 | NA | TRBV9 | TGTGCCAGCAGCGTAGATGGGAGGATTTCACCCCTCCACTTT | CASSVDGRISPLHF
few | TRBJ1-2 | NA | TRBV4-2 | TGTGCCAGCAGCCAAGACGGGCCCGGAGGATACTATGGCTACACCTTC | CASSQDGPGGYYGYTF
NA | TRBJ1-1 | NA | TRBV3-1 | TGTGCCAGCAGCCATGGGGGGGCTAGGGGCACTGAAGCTTTCTTT | CASSHGGARGTEAFF
NA | TRBJ2-1 | TRBD2 | TRBV6-1 | TGTGCCAGCAGACGGGGCGGGAGTCCCTACAATGAGCAGTTCTTC | CASRRGGSPYNEQFF
many | TRBJ2-1 | NA | TRBV3-1 | TGTGCCAGCAGCCAAGATACGCGGGACGGGAATGAGCAGTTCTTC | CASSQDTRDGNEQFF
NA | TRBJ1-6 | NA | TRBV2 | TGTGCCAGCAGAAGACGAGACCTGAATAATTCACCCCTCCACTTT | CASRRRDLNNSPLHF
many | TRBJ2-1 | TRBD2 | TRBV4-1 | TGCGCCAGCAGCTACGGGACTAGCGCACAAACCTACAATGAGCAGTTCTTC | CASSYGTSAQTYNEQFF
NA | TRBJ2-3 | TRBD1 | TRBV7-2 | TGTGCCAGCAGCTCTGGACAGGACCCTGAGACGCAGTATTTT | CASSSGQDPETQYF
many | TRBJ2-7 | NA | TRBV11-2 | TGTGCCAGCAGCAAAGGTTCCTACGAGCAGTACTTC | CASSKGSYEQYF
many | TRBJ2-2 | TRBD2 | TRBV3-1 | TGTGCCAGCAGCCAGGGACTAGCGGGGAACACCGGGGAGCTGTTTTTT | CASSQGLAGNTGELFF
many | TRBJ2-2 | NA | TRBV20-1 | TGCAGTGCTAGAGATAAGAACACCGGGGAGCTGTTTTTT | CSARDKNTGELFF
NA | TRBJ2-7 | NA | TRBV11-2 | TGTGCCAGCAGCTTACGAGGCCAGGGCGGCTACGAGCAGTACTTC | CASSLRGQGGYEQYF
NA | TRBJ2-7 | NA | TRBV6-1 | TGTGTCAGCAGTGAATTGCGGGACACCTACGAGCAGTACTTC | CVSSELRDTYEQYF
few | TRBJ1-5 | TRBD1 | TRBV6-1 | TGTGCCAGCAGTGAACCTTGGACAGGGGCCAATCAGCCCCAGCATTTT | CASSEPWTGANQPQHF
NA | TRBJ1-2 | TRBD1 | TRBV2 | TGTGCCAGCAGTGTGGGACAGGGCGATGGCTATGGCTACACCTTC | CASSVGQGDGYGYTF
few | TRBJ2-2 | NA | TRBV6-1 | TGTGCCAGCAGTAGCAGGGAGCTAGCGTCGCTTTTCACCGGGGAGCTGTTTTTT | CASSSRELASLFTGELFF
NA | TRBJ2-1 | NA | TRBV27 | TGTGCCAGCATCGGATTGAGAAATGAGCAGTTCTTC | CASIGLRNEQFF
many | TRBJ2-2 | TRBD1 | TRBV12-3/TRBV12-4 | TGTGCCAGCAGTTTTAGGACAGGGGGCGCGCCCGGGGAGCTGTTTTTT | CASSFRTGGAPGELFF
many | TRBJ2-7 | NA | TRBV12-3/TRBV12-4 | TGTGCCAGCAGCCAAGATGGGGCGGAAAGTGGGCAGTACTTC | CASSQDGAESGQYF
many | TRBJ2-7 | NA | TRBV7-9 | TGTGCCAGCAGCCCGAATTTAGCGGATACCGACGAGCAGTACTTC | CASSPNLADTDEQYF
many | TRBJ1-1 | NA | TRBV6-4 | TGTGCCAGCAGTGATGGGGTAGGCACTGAAGCTTTCTTT | CASSDGVGTEAFF
few | TRBJ2-1 | TRBD1 | TRBV20-1 | TGCAGTGCTAGAACCTCGACAGGGCCCCTTTCCTACAATGAGCAGTTCTTC | CSARTSTGPLSYNEQFF
NA | TRBJ2-3 | TRBD2 | TRBV11-2 | TGTGCCACCAGTGACCCGGAAGCGGGATTGAGCACAGGTACGCAGTATTTT | CATSDPEAGLSTGTQYF
few | TRBJ2-3 | TRBD2 | TRBV5-1 | TGCGCCAGCAGCACGGGACTAGCGGGAGGGCCCTACACAGATACGCAGTATTTT | CASSTGLAGGPYTDTQYF
NA | TRBJ1-2 | NA | TRBV19 | TGTGCCAGTAGTATTCAAGGTGCCCAGGGCGGCTACACCTTC | CASSIQGAQGGYTF
many | TRBJ2-7 | NA | TRBV7-2 | TGTGCCAGCAGCTTACCAGGCCGGGAGCAGTACTTC | CASSLPGREQYF
NA | TRBJ2-7 | NA | TRBV4-1 | TGCGCCAGCAGCCAATTTCACAGGCCAAAATACGAGCAGTACTTC | CASSQFHRPKYEQYF
NA | TRBJ2-1 | TRBD2 | TRBV7-2 | TGTGCCAGCAGCATATGGACTAGCGGGGCCAAGTACAATGAGCAGTTCTTC | CASSIWTSGAKYNEQFF
NA | TRBJ1-5 | TRBD1 | TRBV20-1 | TGCAGTGCTCGTACAGGGGAGAGGTGGCAGCCCCAGCATTTT | CSARTGERWQPQHF
many | TRBJ1-1 | NA | TRBV12-3/TRBV12-4 | TGTGCCAGCACTTCCATAAGCGGGAACACTGAAGCTTTCTTT | CASTSISGNTEAFF
many | TRBJ2-1 | NA | TRBV12-3/TRBV12-4 | TGTGCCAGCAGGACCCGGGACAACGGCTACAATGAGCAGTTCTTC | CASRTRDNGYNEQFF
few | TRBJ2-7 | NA | TRBV14 | TGTGCCAGCAGCCATATTCGGGGCGGGTTCAACGAGCAGTACTTC | CASSHIRGGFNEQYF
many | TRBJ1-4 | NA | TRBV12-3/TRBV12-4 | TGTGCCAGCAGTTTCTCGGCAACTAATGAAAAACTGTTTTTT | CASSFSATNEKLFF
many | TRBJ1-4 | NA | TRBV6-6 | TGTGCCAGCAGTTACTCAGCGGGGTCAGAGGGTAATGAAAAACTGTTTTTT | CASSYSAGSEGNEKLFF
few | TRBJ2-3 | NA | TRBV12-3/TRBV12-4 | TGTGCCAGCGGCCCGGCTCATACGCAGTATTTT | CASGPAHTQYF